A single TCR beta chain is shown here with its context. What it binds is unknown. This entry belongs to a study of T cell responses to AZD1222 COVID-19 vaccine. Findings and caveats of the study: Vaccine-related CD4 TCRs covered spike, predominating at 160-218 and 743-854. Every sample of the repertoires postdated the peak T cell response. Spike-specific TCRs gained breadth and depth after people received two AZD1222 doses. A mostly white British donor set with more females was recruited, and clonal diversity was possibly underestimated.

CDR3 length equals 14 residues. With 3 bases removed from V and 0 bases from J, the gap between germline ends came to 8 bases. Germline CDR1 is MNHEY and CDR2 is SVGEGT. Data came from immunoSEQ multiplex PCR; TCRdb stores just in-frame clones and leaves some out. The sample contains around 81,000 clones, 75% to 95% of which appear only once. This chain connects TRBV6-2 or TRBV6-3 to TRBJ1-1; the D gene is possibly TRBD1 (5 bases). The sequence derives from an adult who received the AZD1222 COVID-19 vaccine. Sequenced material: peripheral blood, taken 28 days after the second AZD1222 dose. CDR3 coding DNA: TGTGCCAGCAGTTATCAGGGAATGAACACTGAAGCTTTCTTT. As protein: CASSYQGMNTEAFF.